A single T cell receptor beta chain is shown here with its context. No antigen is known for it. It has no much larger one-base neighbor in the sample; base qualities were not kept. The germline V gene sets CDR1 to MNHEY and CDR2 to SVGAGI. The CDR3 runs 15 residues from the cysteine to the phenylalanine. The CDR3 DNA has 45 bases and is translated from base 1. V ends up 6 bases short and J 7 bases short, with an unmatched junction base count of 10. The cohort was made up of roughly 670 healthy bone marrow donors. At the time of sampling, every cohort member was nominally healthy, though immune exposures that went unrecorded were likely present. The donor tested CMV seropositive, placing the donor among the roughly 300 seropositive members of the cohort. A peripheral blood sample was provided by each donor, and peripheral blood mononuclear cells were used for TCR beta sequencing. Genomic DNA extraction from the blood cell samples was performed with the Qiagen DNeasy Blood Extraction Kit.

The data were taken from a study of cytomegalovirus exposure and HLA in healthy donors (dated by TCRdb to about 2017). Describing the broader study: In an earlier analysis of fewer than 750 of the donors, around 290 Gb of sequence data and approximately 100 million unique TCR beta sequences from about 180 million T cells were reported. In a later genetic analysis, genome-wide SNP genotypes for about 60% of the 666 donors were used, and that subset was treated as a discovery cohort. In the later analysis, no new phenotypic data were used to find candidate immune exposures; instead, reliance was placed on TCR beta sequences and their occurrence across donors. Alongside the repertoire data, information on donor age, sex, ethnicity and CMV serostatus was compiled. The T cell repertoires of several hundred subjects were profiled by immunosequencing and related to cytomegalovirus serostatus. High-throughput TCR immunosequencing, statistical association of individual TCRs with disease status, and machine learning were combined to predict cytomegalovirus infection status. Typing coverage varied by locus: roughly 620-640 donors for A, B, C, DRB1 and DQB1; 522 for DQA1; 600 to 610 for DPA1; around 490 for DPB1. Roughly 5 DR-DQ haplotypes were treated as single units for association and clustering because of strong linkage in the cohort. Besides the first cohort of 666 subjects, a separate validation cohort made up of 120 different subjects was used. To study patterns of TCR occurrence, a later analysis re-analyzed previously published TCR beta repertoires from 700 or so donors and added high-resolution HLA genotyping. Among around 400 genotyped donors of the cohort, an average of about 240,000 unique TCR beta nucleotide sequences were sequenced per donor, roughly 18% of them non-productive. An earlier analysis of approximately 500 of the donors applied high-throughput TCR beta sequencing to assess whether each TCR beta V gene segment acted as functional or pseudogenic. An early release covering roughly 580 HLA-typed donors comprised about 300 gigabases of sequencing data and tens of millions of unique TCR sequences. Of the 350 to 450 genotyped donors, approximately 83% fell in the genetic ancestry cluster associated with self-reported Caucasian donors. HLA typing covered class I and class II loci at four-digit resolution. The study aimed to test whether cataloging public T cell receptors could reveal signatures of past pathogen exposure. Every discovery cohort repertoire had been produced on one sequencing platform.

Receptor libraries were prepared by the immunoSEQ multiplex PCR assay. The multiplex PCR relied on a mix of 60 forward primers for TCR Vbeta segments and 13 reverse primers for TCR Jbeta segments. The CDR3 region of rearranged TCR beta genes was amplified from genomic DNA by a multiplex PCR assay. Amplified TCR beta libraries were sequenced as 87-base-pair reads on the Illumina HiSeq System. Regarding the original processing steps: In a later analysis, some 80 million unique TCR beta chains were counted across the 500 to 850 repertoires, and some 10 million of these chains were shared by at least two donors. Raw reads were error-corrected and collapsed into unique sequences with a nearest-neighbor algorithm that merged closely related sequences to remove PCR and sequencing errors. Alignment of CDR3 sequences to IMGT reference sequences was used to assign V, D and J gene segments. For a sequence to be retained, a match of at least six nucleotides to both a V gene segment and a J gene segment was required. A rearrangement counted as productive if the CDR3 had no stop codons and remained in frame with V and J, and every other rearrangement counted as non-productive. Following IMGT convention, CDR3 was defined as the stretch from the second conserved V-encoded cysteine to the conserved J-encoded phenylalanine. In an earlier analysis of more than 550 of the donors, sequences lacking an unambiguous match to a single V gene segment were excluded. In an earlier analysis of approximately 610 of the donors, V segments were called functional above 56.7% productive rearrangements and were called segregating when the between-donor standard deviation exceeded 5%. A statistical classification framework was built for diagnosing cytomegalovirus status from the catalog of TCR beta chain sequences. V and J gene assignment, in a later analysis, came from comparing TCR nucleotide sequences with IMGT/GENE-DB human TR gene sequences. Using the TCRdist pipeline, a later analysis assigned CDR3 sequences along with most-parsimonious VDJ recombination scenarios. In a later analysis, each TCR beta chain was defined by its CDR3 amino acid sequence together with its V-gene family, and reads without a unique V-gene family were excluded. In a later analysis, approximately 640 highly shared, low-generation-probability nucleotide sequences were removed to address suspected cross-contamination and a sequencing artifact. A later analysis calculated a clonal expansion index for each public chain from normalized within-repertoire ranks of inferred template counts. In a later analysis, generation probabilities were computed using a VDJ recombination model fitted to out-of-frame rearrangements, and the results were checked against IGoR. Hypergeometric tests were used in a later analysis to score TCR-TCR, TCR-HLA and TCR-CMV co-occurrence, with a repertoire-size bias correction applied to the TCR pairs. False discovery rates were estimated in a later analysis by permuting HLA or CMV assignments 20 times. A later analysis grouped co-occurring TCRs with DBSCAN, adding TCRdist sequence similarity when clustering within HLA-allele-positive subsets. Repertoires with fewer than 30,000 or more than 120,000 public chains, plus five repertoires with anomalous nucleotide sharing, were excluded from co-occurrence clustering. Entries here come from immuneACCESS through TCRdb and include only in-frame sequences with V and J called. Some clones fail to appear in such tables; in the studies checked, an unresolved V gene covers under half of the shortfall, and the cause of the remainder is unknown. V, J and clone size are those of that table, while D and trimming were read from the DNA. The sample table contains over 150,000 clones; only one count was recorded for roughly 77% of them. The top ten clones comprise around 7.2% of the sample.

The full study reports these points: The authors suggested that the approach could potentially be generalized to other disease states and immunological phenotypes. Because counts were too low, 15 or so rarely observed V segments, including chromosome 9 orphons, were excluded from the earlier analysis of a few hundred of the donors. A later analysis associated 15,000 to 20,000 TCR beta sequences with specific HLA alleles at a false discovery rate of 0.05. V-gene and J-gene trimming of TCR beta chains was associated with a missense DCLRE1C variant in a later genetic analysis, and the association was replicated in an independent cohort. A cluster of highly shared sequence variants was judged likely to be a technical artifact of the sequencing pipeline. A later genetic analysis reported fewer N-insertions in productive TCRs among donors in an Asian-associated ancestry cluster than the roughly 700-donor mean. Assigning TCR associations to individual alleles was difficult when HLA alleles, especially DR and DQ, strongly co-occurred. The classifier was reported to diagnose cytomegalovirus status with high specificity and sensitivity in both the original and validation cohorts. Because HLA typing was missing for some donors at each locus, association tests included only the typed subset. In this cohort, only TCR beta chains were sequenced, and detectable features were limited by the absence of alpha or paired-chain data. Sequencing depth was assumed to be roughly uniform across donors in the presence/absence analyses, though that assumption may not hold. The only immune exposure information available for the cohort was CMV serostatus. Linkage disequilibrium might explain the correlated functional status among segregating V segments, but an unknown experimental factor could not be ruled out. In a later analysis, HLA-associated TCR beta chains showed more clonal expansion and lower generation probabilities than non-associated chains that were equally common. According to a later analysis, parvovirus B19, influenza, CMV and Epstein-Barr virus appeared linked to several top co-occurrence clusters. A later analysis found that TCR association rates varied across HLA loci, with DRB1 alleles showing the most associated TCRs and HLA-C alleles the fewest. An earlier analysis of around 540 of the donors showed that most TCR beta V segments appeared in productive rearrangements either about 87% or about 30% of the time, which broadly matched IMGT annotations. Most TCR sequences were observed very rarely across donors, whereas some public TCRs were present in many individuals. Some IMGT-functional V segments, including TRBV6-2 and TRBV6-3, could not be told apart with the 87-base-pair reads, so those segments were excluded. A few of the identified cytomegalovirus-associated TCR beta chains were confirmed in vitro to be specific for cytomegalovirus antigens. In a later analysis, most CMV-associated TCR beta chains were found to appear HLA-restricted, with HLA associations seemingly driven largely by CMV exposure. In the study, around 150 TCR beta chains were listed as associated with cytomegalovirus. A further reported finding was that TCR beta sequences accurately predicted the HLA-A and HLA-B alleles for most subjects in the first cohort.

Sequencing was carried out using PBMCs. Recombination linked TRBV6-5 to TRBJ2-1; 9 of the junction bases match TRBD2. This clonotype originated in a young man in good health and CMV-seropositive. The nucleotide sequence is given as TGTGCCAGCAGCCCCGGAAAAGCGGGAGGAAATGAGCAGTTCTTC. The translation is CASSPGKAGGNEQFF.